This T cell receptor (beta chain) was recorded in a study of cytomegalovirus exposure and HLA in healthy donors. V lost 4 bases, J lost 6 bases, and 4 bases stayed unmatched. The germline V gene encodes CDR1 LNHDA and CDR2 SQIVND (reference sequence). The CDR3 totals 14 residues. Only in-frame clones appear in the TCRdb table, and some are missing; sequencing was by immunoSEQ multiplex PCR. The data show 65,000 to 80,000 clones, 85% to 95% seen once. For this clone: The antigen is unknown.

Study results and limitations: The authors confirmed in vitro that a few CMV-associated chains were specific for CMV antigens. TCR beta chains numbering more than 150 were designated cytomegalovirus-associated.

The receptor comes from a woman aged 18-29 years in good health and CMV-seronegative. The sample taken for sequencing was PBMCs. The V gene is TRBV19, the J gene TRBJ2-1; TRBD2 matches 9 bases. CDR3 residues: CASSSGRASNEQFF. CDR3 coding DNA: TGTGCCAGTAGTAGCGGGAGGGCCTCCAATGAGCAGTTCTTC.